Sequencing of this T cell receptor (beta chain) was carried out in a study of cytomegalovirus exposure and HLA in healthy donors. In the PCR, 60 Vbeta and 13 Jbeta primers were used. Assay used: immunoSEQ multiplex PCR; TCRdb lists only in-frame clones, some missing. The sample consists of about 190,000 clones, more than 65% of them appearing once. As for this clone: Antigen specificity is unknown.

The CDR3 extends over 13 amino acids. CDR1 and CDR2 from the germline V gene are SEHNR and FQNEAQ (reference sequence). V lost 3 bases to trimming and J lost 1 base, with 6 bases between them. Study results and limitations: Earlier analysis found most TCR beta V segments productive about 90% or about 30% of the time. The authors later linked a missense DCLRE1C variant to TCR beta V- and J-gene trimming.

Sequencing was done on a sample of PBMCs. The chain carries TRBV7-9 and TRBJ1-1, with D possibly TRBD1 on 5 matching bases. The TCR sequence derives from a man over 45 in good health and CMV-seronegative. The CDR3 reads CASSLQGNTEAFF. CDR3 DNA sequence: TGTGCCAGCAGCTTGCAGGGGAACACTGAAGCTTTCTTT.